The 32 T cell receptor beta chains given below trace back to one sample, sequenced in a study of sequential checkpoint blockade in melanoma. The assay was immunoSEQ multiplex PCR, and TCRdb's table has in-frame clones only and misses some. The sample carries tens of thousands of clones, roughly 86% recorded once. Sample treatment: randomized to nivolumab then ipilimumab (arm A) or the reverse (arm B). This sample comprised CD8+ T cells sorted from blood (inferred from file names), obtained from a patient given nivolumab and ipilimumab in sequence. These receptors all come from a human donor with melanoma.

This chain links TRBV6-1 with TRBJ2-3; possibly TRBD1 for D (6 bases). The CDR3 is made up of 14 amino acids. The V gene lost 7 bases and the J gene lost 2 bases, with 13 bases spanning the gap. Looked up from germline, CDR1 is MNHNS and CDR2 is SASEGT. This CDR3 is CASTNQGFTDTQYF. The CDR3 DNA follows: TGTGCCAGCACCAATCAGGGGTTCACAGATACGCAGTATTTT.

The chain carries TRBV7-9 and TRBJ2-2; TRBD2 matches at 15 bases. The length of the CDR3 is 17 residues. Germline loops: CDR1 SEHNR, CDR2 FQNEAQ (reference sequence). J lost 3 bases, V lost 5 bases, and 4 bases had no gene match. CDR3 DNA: TGTGCCAGCAGCCGGACTAGCGGGGGGGCAGACACCGGGGAGCTGTTTTTT. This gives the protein CASSRTSGGADTGELFF. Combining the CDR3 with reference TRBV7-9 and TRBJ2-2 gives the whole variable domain DTGVSQNPRHKITKRGQNVTFRCDPISEHNRLYWYRQTLGQGPEFLTYFQNEAQLEKSRLLSDRFSAERPKGSFSTLEIQRTEQGDSAMYLCASSRTSGGADTGELFFGEGSRLTVL.

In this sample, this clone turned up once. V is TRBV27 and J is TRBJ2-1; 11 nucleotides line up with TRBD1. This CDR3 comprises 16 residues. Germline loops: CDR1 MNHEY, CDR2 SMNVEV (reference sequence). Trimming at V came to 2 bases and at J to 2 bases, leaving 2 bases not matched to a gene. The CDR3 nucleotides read TGTGCCAGCAGTTTACGGGACAGGGGGGCCTACAATGAGCAGTTCTTC. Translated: CASSLRDRGAYNEQFF.

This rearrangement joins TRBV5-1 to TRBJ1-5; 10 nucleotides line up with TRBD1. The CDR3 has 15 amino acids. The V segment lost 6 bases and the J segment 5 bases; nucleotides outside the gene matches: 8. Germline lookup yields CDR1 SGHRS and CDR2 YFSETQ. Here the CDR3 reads CASTPRDRGYQPQHF. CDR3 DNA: TGCGCCAGCACTCCCCGGGACAGGGGTTATCAGCCCCAGCATTTT.

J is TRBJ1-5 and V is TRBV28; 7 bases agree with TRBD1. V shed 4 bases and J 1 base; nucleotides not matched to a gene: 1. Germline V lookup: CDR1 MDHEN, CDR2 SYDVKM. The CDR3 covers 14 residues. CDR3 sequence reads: CASSWTGSNQPQHF. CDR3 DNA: TGTGCCAGCAGTTGGACAGGCAGCAATCAGCCCCAGCATTTT.

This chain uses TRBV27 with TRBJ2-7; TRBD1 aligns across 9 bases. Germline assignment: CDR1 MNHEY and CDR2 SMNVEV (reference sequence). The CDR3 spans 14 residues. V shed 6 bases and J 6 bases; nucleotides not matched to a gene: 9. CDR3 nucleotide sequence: TGTGCCAGCAGCCTACAGGGGGCTTACCTCGAGCAGTACTTC. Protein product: CASSLQGAYLEQYF.

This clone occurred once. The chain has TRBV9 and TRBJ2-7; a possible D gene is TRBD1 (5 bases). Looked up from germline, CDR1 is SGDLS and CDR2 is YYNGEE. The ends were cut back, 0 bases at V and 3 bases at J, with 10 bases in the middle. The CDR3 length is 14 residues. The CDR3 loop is CASSVGGSNYEQYF. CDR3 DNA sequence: TGTGCCAGCAGCGTAGGGGGCAGTAACTACGAGCAGTACTTC. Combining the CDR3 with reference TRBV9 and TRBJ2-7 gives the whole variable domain DSGVTQTPKHLITATGQRVTLRCSPRSGDLSVYWYQQSLDQGLQFLIQYYNGEERAKGNILERFSAQQFPDLHSELNLSSLELGDSALYFCASSVGGSNYEQYFGPGTRLTVT.

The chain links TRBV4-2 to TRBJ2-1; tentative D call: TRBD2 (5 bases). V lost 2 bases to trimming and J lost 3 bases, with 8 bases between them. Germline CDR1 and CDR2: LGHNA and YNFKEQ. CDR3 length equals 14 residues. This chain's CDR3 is CASSQLRDYNEQFF. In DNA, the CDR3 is TGTGCCAGCAGCCAACTCCGGGACTACAATGAGCAGTTCTTC.

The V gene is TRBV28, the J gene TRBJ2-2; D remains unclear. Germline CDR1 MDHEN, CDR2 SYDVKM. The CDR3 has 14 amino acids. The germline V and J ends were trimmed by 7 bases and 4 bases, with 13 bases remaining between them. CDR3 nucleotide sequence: TGTGCCAGCAATCTCCTTTCGAGCACCGGGGAGCTGTTTTTT. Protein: CASNLLSSTGELFF.

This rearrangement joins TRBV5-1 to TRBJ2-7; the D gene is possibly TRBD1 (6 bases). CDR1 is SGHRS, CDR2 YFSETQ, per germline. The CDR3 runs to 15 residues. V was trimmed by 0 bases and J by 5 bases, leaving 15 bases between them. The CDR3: CASSLASVRGNEQYF. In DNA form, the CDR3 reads TGCGCCAGCAGCTTGGCCTCGGTCAGGGGAAACGAGCAGTACTTC.

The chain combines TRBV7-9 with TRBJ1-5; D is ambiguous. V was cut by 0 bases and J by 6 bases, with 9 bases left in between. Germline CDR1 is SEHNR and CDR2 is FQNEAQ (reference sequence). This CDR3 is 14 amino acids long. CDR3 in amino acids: CASSLASTGQPQHF. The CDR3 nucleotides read TGTGCCAGCAGCTTAGCCTCCACGGGTCAGCCCCAGCATTTT.

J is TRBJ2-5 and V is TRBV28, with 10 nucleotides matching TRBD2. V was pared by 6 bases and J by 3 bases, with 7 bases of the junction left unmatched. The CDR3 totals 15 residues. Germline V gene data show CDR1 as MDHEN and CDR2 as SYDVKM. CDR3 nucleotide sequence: TGTGCCAGCAGCTTCCCCCTAGCGGGAGAAGAGACCCAGTACTTC. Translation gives CASSFPLAGEETQYF. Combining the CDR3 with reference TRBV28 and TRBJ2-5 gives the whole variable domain DVKVTQSSRYLVKRTGEKVFLECVQDMDHENMFWYRQDPGLGLRLIYFSYDVKMKEKGDIPEGYSVSREKKERFSLILESASTNQTSMYLCASSFPLAGEETQYFGPGTRLLVL.

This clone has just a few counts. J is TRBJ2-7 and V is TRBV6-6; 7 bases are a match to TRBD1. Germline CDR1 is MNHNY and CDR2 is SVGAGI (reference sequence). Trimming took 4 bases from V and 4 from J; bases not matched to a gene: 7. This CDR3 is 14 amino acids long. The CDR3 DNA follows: TGTGCCAGCAGTTCCATGGGACAGCTTTACGAGCAGTACTTC. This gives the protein CASSSMGQLYEQYF.

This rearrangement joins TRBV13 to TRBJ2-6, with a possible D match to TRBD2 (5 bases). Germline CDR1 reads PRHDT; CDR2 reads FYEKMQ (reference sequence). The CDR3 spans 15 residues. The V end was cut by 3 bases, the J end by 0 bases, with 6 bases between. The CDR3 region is CASSFRGSGANVLTF. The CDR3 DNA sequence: TGTGCCAGCAGCTTCCGGGGCTCTGGGGCCAACGTCCTGACTTTC.

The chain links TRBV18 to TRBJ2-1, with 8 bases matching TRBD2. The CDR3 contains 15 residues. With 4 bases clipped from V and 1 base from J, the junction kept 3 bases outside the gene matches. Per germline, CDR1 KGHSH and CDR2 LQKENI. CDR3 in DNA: TGTGCCAGCTCACAGGGGACTAGTTCCTACAATGAGCAGTTCTTC. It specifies CASSQGTSSYNEQFF.

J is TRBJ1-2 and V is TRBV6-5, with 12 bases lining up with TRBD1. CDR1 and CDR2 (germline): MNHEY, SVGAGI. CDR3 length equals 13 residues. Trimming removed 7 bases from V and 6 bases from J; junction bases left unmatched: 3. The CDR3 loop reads CASTGQGADGYTF. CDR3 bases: TGTGCCAGCACGGGACAGGGGGCTGATGGCTACACCTTC.

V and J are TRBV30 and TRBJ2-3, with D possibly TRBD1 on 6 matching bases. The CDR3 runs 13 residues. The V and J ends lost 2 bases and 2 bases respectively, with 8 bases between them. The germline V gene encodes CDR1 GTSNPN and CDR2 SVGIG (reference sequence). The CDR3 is CAWSQGNTDTQYF. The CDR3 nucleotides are TGTGCCTGGAGTCAGGGGAACACAGATACGCAGTATTTT.

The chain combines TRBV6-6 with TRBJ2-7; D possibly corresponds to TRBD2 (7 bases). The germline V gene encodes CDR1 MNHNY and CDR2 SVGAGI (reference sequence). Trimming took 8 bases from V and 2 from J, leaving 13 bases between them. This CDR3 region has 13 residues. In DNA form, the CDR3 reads TGTGCCAGCTCGGACGGGGGGCCCTACGAGCAGTACTTC. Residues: CASSDGGPYEQYF.

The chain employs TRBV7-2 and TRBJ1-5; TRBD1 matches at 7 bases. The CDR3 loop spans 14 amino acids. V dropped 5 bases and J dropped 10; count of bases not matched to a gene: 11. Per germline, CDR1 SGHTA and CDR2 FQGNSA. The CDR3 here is CASSNTGVEAPQHF. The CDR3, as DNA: TGTGCCAGCAGCAATACAGGGGTTGAGGCCCCCCAGCATTTT.

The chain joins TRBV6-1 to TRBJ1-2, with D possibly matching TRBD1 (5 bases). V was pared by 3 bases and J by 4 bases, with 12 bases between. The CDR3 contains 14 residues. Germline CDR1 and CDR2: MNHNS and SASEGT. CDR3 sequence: CASSDGGLRYGYTF. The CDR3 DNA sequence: TGTGCCAGCAGTGACGGGGGGTTACGCTATGGCTACACCTTC.

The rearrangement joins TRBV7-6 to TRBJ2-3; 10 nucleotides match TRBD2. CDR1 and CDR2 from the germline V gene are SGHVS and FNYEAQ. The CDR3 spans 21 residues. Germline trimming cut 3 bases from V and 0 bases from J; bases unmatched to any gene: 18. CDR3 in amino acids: CASSFGASGGLQFTSTDTQYF. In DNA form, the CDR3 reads TGTGCCAGCAGCTTCGGGGCTAGCGGGGGACTACAATTTACTAGCACAGATACGCAGTATTTT.

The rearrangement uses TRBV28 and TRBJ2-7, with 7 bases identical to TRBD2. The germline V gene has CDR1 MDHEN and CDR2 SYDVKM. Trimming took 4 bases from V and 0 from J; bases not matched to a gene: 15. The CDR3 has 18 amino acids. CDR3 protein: CASSSPDLSRGSSYEQYF. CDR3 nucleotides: TGTGCCAGCAGTTCCCCCGATTTGTCGCGCGGGAGCTCCTACGAGCAGTACTTC.

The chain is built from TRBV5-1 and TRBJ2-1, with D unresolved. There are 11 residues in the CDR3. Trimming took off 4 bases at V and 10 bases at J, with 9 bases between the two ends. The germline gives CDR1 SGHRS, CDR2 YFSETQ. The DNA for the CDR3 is TGCGCCAGCAGCCCCCCCGGGGAGCAGTTCTTC. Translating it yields CASSPPGEQFF.

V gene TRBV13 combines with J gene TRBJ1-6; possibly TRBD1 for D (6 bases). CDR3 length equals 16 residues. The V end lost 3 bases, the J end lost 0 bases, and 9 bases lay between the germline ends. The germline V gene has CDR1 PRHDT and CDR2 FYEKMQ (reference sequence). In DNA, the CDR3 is TGTGCCAGCAGCTTGGGGGCCCCCTCCTATAATTCACCCCTCCACTTT. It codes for CASSLGAPSYNSPLHF.

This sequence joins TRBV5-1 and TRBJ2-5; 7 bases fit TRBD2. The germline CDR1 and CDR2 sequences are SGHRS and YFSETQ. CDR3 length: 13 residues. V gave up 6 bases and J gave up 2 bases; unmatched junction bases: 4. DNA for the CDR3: TGCGCCAGCAATCCCGGGGGGCAAGAGACCCAGTACTTC. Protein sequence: CASNPGGQETQYF.

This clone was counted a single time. CDR3 amino acids: CASSFALPASTDTQYF. The CDR3 nucleotides are TGCGCCAGCAGCTTTGCTCTTCCCGCGTCCACAGATACGCAGTATTTT. The chain uses TRBV5-1 and TRBJ2-3, with D hard to call. CDR1 and CDR2 from the germline V gene are SGHRS and YFSETQ. The CDR3 loop spans 16 amino acids. V lost 2 bases, J lost 2 bases, and 15 bases lay in between.

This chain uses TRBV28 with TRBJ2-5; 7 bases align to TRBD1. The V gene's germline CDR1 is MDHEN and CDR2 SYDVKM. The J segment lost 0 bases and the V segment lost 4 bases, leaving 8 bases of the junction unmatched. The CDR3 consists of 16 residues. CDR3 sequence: CASSSSGTVYQETQYF. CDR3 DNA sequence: TGTGCCAGCAGTTCCTCCGGGACAGTGTACCAAGAGACCCAGTACTTC. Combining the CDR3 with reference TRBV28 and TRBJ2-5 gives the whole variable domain DVKVTQSSRYLVKRTGEKVFLECVQDMDHENMFWYRQDPGLGLRLIYFSYDVKMKEKGDIPEGYSVSREKKERFSLILESASTNQTSMYLCASSSSGTVYQETQYFGPGTRLLVL.

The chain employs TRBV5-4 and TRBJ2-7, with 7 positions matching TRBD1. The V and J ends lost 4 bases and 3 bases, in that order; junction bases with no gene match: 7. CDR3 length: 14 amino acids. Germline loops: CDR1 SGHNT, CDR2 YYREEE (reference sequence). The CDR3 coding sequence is TGTGCCAGCAGCAAGGGGGACAGTAACTACGAGCAGTACTTC. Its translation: CASSKGDSNYEQYF.

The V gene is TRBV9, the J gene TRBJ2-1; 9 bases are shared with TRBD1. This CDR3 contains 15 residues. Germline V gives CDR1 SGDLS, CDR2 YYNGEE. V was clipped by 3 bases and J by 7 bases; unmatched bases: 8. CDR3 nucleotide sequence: TGTGCCAGCAGCGCGTCGGGACAGGGAAGAAATGAGCAGTTCTTC. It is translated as CASSASGQGRNEQFF.

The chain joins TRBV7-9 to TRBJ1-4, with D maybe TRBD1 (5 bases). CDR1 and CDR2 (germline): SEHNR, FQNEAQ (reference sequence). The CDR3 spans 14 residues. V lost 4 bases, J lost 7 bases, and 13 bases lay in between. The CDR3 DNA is TGTGCCAGCAGCTCGTTGCGGGGGAGTGAAAAACTGTTTTTT. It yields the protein CASSSLRGSEKLFF.

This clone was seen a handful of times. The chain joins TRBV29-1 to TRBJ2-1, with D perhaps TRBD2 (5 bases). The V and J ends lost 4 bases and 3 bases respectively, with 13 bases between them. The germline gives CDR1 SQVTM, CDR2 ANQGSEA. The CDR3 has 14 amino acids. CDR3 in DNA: TGCAGCGTTGTCACGGGGATTGTCTACAATGAGCAGTTCTTC. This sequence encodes CSVVTGIVYNEQFF.

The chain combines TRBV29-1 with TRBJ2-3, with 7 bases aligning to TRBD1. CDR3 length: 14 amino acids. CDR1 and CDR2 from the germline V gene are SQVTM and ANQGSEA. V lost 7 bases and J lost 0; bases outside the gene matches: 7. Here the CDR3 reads CSGRTGESTDTQYF. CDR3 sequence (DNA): TGCAGCGGGAGAACAGGGGAGAGCACAGATACGCAGTATTTT.